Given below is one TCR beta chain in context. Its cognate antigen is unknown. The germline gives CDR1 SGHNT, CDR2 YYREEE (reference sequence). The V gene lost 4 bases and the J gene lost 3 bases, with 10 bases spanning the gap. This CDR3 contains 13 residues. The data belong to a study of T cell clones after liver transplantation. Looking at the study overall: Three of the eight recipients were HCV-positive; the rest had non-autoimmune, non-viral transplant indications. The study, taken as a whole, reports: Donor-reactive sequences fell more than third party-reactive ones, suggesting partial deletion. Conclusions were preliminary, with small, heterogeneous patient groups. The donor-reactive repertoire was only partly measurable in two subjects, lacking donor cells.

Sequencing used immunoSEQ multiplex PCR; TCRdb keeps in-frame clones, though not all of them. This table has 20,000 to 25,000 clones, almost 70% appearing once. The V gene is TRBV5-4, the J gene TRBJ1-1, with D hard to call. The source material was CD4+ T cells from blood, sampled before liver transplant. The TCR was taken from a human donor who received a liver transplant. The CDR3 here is CASSPDQDTEAFF. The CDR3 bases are TGTGCCAGCAGCCCGGACCAGGACACTGAAGCTTTCTTT.